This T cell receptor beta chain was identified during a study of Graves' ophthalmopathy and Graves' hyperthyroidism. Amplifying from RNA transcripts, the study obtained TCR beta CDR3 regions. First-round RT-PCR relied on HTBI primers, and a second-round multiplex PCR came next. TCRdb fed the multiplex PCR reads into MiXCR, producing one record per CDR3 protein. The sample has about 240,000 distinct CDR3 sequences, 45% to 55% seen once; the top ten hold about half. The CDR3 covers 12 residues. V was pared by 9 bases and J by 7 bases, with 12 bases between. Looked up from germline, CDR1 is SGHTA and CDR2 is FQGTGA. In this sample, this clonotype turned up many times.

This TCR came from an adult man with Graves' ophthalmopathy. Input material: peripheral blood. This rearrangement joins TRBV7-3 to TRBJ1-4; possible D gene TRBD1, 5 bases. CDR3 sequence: CASGGWAEKLFF. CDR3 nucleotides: TGTGCCAGTGGGGGATGGGCTGAAAAACTGTTTTTT. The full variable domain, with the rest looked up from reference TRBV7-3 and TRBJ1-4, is GAGVSQTPSNKVTEKGKYVELRCDPISGHTALYWYRQSLGQGPEFLIYFQGTGAADDSGLPNDRFFAVRPEGSVSTLKIQRTERGDSAVYLCASGGWAEKLFFGSGTQLSVL.